The subject of this entry is one T cell receptor beta chain. This clonotype was counted only a few times. Its antigen is not yet known. Base quality data are lacking; no much larger clone is found one base away. The library relied on multiplex PCR. TCRdb names Illumina HiSeq 4000 as the instrument used. TCR beta libraries were built with iRepertoire HTBI primers and Arm-PCR amplification of CDR3 regions. PCR products were gel purified before sequencing. Per the original workflow: Gene usage analysis of CDR3 amino acid clonotypes relied on the 55 to 80 TRBV and about 13 TRBJ segments identified across samples. COPE and FqMerger were used to merge the filtered high-quality paired reads into contigs. BLAST was used to align contigs to IMGT TRBV, TRBD and TRBJ reference genes, and CDR3 was defined according to IMGT. Any clonotype with a frequency above 0.1% was classified as a highly expanded clone. Shannon entropy was used to measure repertoire diversity, and the Gini coefficient was used to measure V-J evenness. A clonotype found in more than one individual was treated as public. TCRdb reprocessed the public reads (quality trimming at Q25 with fastp, clone calling with MiXCR) and kept in-frame beta chains. All rows with the same CDR3 protein become a single entry with the most common DNA and genes. The V and J calls shown here were made by TCRdb, not taken from the authors' results. The sample table contains 620,000 or so distinct CDR3 sequences; only one count was recorded for approximately 15% of them. Approximately 18% of the sample rests with the top ten.

The record originates from a study of regulatory T cells in long-lasting Graves disease (dated by TCRdb to the early 2020s). Regarding the study in general: Patients with newly diagnosed Graves' disease had been on antithyroid drugs for under 3 months. TCR sequencing covered approximately 13 persistent and roughly 20 newly diagnosed Graves' disease patients, around 33 samples in total. The study was registered as a clinical trial and conducted in China. Peripheral blood TCR sequencing and RNA sequencing compared persistent Graves' disease patients with newly diagnosed Graves' disease patients.

Summary of the overall study and its limitations: Sequencing and analysis were limited to the TCR beta chain. Persistent patients shared more public clonotypes among themselves (around 3,000) than newly diagnosed patients did (over 900). Compared with newly diagnosed patients, patients with persistent Graves' disease had lower TCR Shannon entropy and fewer highly expanded clones, which suggests clonal expansion. The study examined only peripheral blood because the primary lesion, thyroid tissue, could not be accessed. The authors acknowledged the small sample size as a limitation that may reduce accuracy.

This specimen's time point label, interpreted: newly diagnosed GD, antithyroid drugs for less than 3 months. For both TCR sequencing and RNA sequencing, RNA was extracted from PBMCs using TRIzol. Graves' disease was diagnosed according to American Thyroid Association guidelines. Recruitment of patients was carried out at an endocrinology department in Xi'an, China. From each patient, approximately 10 milliliters of peripheral blood was collected into an EDTA anticoagulant tube. PBMCs were isolated by Ficoll Paque Plus density gradient separation without further T cell sorting. An Agilent 2100 Bioanalyzer and agarose gel were used to check RNA quality, and a NanoDrop 2000 was used to measure RNA concentration. The same data also contributed to another study, on T cells in Graves' hyperthyroidism and ophthalmopathy. As described in the second report: A patient counted as having stable Graves' hyperthyroidism if no progression to ophthalmopathy occurred over 18 months of follow-up. The hyperthyroidism patients were between 18 and 65 years old and newly diagnosed, with a disease duration of less than 2 months. The study excluded patients with uncontrolled infections, other autoimmune diseases, pregnancy or lactation. Clinical symptoms, serum thyroxine and TRAb, thyroid ultrasound, and orbital computed tomography formed the basis for the diagnoses. The TCR CDR3 was subjected to a first round of RT-PCR using the HTBI primer set and the Qiagen OneStep RT-PCR kit. Most expanded thyroid clonotypes (frequency above 0.001) were also found in blood, which suggests that blood repertoires may mirror thyroid immune responses. Ophthalmopathy was separated from stable hyperthyroidism by a 13 V-J signature model, with approximately 89% sensitivity and about 81% specificity obtained in cross-validation and 80%/75% obtained in testing. In validation, progression to ophthalmopathy was predicted by the model with 70% to 71% sensitivity and nearly 75% specificity, a median of 6.5 months before onset. A discovery cohort of roughly 100 patients, about 40 with Graves' ophthalmopathy and 55 to 65 with stable Graves' hyperthyroidism, was used to find distinguishing TCR V-J signatures. An independent validation cohort of under 20 hyperthyroidism patients and 17 patients who later progressed to ophthalmopathy tested prospective prediction of ophthalmopathy. The roughly 90 discovery patients were divided at random into training and test sets in a 7:3 ratio. In addition, the study compared T-cell repertoires in thyroid tissue and in blood from about 6 Graves' hyperthyroidism patients. After blood sampling, hyperthyroidism patients were treated with methimazole at a starting dose of 30 mg daily, and ophthalmopathy patients were treated with high-dose intravenous methylprednisolone. The libraries were constructed in a second round of multiplex PCR and then size-selected and purified. The libraries were sequenced on an Illumina HiSeq2000 using paired-end 100 bp reads. Raw data were processed with SOAPnuke, discarding reads with adapters, uncalled bases, mean Phred below 15, or no exact constant-primer or identifier match. COPE v1.2.5 was used to merge the high-quality paired reads, and each unique nucleotide sequence was defined as a clonotype. Clonotypes were aligned to IMGT TRBV, TRBD and TRBJ reference segments using MiTCR v1.1. Analysis was restricted to V-J combinations with a frequency above 0.0001, which covered roughly 99% of repertoires. A TCS score was defined as the ratio of F50 (clonal expansion) to E x V (chaos), with BLOSUM62-based TCRdist applied between CDR3 peptides within each V-J. Welch's t-statistics and random forest reduced 500 to 550 V-J features to some 14, which were used in a naive Bayes classifier (R e1071). Sample size was not statistically predetermined, and blinding of investigators to group allocation was not performed. According to the paper, TCR Vbeta CDR3 sequencing was carried out on 135 peripheral blood samples, which came from fewer than 50 ophthalmopathy, 80 or so hyperthyroidism and around 17 progressor patients.

This specimen consisted of peripheral blood mononuclear cells (PBMCs), obtained at new diagnosis, from a patient treated with antithyroid drugs. The clonotype was recovered from a woman aged 25 to 39 with Graves disease. Donor details come from another sample of the same person, matched by shared clones.

The DNA sequence is TGCAGCTCAGCCGAGCGGGAGGGCCTGAATGAGCAGTTCTTC. It translates as CSSAEREGLNEQFF. The rearrangement joined TRBV29-1 to TRBJ2-1; 10 of the junction bases match TRBD2. Based on the germline V gene, the CDR1 and CDR2 sequences are SQVTM and ANQGSEA. Trimming leaves V shorter by 8 bases and J shorter by 7 bases, with the junction holding 11 bases beyond the gene matches. Its CDR3 holds 14 amino acids, cysteine through phenylalanine. Just CDR3 DNA is preserved here, 42 bases in frame from base 1.